A selection of T cell receptor beta chains follows, all from one sample in a study of OX40 agonist ivuxolimab in advanced cancers. The table came from immunoSEQ multiplex PCR; TCRdb's copy has only in-frame clones and leaves some out. The top ten clones hold 5.5% to 8% of a sample with 65,000 to 95,000 clones, 86% of them seen once. The sequencing used CD4+ or CD8+ T cells sorted from blood, collected in a trial of the OX40 agonist ivuxolimab. Receptor source: an adult with an advanced solid tumor such as melanoma, head and neck, liver or kidney cancer. CDR3s include the opening cysteine and the closing phenylalanine or tryptophan. Each record gives: CDR3 protein, J gene, V gene.

CASSKAHRAPGNTIYF	TRBJ1-3	TRBV21-1
CASRRKSNQPQHF	TRBJ1-5	TRBV6-5
CASSDPSGTPNTGELFF	TRBJ2-2	TRBV19
CASSLVIRSEAFF	TRBJ1-1	TRBV7-8
CASSLSGGGETEAFF	TRBJ1-1	TRBV27
CASSFTQGGNSPLHF	TRBJ1-6	TRBV27
CASSLWEVAGDQPQHF	TRBJ1-5	TRBV5-5
CASSYGENQPQHF	TRBJ1-5	TRBV6-5
CASSLERTGVNEQFF	TRBJ2-1	TRBV5-1
CASSPTGGGNNEQFF	TRBJ2-1	TRBV10-1
CSATGGLVKNIQYF	TRBJ2-4	TRBV29-1
CASSSGTLSGGELFF	TRBJ2-2	TRBV19
CASSYDRGRSVYTF	TRBJ1-2	TRBV6-6
CASSMIRNTEAFF	TRBJ1-1	TRBV19
CASGFLGYNEQFF	TRBJ2-1	TRBV12-5
CASSYSSPGSYEQYF	TRBJ2-7	TRBV6-6
CASSLLADTQYF	TRBJ2-3	TRBV7-9
CASSNPGTVREQYF	-	TRBV5-1
CASSYSIGSNQPQHF	TRBJ1-5	TRBV6-6
CTSSQASGGANTGELFF	TRBJ2-2	TRBV1
CASSFPHSYEQYF	TRBJ2-7	TRBV5-4
CASSFSDTQYF	TRBJ2-3	TRBV27
CASSLFRDNYGYTF	TRBJ1-2	TRBV27
CASSDNRSNQPQHF	TRBJ1-5	TRBV6-1
CASMGRQIQETQYF	TRBJ2-5	TRBV25-1
CASRTKTSAFF	TRBJ1-1	TRBV6-1
CASSLTGNTEAFF	TRBJ1-1	TRBV7-7
CASSLIGGNTGELFF	TRBJ2-2	TRBV11-3
CASSEGTSGIGTGELFF	TRBJ2-2	TRBV5-1
CASSLESYANEQFF	TRBJ2-1	TRBV5-4
CASSETSRGPYYGYTF	TRBJ1-2	TRBV9
CASISRGTFNEQFF	TRBJ2-1	TRBV6-5
CASATFGQGTMDTQYF	TRBJ2-3	TRBV9
CASSQSPGREVDGYTF	TRBJ1-2	TRBV25-1
CASSLGQEQYF	TRBJ2-5	TRBV7-9
CASTSTSTDTQYF	TRBJ2-3	TRBV7-2